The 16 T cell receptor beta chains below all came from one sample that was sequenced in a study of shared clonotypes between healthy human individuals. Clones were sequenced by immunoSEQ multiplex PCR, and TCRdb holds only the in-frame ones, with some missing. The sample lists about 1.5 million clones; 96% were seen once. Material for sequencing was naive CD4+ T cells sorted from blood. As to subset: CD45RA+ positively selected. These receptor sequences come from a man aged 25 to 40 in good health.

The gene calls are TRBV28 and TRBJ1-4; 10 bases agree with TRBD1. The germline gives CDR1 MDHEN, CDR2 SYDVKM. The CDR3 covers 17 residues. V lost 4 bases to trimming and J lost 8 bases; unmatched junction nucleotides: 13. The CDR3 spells CASSSPALRDRGEKLFF. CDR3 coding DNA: TGTGCCAGCAGTTCCCCCGCCCTCCGGGACAGGGGCGAAAAACTGTTTTTT.

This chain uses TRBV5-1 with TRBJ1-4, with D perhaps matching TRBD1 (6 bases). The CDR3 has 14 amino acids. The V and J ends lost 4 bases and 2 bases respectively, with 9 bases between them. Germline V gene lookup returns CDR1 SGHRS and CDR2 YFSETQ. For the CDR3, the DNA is TGCGCCAGCAGCCCGGACAGTACTAATGAAAAACTGTTTTTT. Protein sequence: CASSPDSTNEKLFF.

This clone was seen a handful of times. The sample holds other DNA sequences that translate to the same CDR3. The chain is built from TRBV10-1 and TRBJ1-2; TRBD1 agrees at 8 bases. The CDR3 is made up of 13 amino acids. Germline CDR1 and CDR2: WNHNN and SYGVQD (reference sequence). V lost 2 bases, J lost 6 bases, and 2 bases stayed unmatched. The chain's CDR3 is CASSETGGNGYTF. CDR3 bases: TGCGCCAGCAGTGAGACAGGGGGGAATGGCTACACCTTC.

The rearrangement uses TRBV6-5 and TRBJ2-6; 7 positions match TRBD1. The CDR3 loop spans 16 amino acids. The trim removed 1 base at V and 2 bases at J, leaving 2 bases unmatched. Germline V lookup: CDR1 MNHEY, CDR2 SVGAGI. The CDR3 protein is CASSYFDRAGANVLTF. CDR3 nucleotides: TGTGCCAGCAGTTACTTCGACAGGGCTGGGGCCAACGTCCTGACTTTC.

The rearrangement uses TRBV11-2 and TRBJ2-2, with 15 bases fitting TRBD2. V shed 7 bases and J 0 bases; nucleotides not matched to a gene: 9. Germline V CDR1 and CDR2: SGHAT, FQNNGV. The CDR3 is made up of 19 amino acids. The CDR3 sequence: CASTLFRTSGRANTGELFF. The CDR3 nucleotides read TGTGCCAGCACCCTTTTTAGGACTAGCGGGAGGGCGAACACCGGGGAGCTGTTTTTT. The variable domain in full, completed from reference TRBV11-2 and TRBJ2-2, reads EAGVAQSPRYKIIEKRQSVAFWCNPISGHATLYWYQQILGQGPKLLIQFQNNGVVDDSQLPKDRFSAERLKGVDSTLKIQPAKLEDSAVYLCASTLFRTSGRANTGELFFGEGSRLTVL.

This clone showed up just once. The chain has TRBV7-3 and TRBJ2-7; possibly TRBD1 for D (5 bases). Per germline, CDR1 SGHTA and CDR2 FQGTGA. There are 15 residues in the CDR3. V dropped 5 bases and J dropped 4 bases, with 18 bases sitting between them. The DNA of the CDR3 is TGTGCCAGCAGCCAAACCCCTGGGCAGGGTTACGAGCAGTACTTC. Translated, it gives CASSQTPGQGYEQYF.

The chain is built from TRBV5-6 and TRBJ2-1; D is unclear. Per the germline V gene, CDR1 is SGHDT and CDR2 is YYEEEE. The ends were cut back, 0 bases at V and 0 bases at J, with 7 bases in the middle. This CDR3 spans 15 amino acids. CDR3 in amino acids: CASSLGSRSYNEQFF. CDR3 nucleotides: TGTGCCAGCAGCTTGGGTTCACGCTCCTACAATGAGCAGTTCTTC.

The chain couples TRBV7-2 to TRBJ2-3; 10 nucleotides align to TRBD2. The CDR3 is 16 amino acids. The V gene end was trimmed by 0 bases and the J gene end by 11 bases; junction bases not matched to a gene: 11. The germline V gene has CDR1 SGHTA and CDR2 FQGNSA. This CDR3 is CASSLAAAGGFNEQYF. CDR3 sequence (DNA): TGTGCCAGCAGCTTAGCGGCAGCGGGAGGGTTCAATGAGCAGTATTTT.

CDR3 DNA: TGTGCCAGCTCACCCGACAGAGAGATATCCAATGAGCAGTTCTTC. This encodes CASSPDREISNEQFF. J is TRBJ2-1 and V is TRBV18; possible D gene TRBD1, 5 bases. This CDR3 is built from 15 residues. The V end was cut by 3 bases, the J end by 6 bases, with 15 bases between. CDR1 KGHSH and CDR2 LQKENI come from the germline V gene.

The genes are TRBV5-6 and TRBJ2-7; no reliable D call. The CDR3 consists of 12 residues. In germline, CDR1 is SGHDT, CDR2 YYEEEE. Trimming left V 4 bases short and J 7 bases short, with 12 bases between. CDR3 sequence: CASSQPRLEQYF. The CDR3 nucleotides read TGTGCCAGCAGCCAGCCCAGACTGGAGCAGTACTTC.

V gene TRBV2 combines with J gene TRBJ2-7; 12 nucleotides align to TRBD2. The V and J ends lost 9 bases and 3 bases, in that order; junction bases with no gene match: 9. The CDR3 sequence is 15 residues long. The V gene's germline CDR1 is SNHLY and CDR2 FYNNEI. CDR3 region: CASERGTSGLYEQYF. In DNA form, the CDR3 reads TGTGCCAGTGAAAGGGGGACTAGCGGGCTCTACGAGCAGTACTTC.

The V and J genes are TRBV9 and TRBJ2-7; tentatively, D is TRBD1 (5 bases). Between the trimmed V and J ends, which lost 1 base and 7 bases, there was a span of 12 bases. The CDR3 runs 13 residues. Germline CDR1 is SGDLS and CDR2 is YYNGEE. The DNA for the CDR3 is TGTGCCAGCAGCGTATCAGGGCATGGGGAGCAGTACTTC. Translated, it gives CASSVSGHGEQYF.

DNA of the CDR3: TGCGCCAGCACAAACCTAGCGGGATCAGGCGAGCAGTACTTC. Amino acids: CASTNLAGSGEQYF. V is TRBV10-2 and J is TRBJ2-7; 9 bases fit TRBD2. CDR1 WSHSY and CDR2 SAAADI come from the germline V gene. This CDR3 contains 14 residues. Unmatched junction bases numbered 10, after V lost 7 bases and J lost 6 bases.

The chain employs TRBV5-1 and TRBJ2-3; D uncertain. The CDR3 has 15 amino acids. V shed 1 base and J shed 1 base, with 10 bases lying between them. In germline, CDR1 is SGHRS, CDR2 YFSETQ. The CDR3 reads CASSLTVWGTDTQYF. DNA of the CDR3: TGCGCCAGCAGCTTGACAGTTTGGGGCACAGATACGCAGTATTTT.

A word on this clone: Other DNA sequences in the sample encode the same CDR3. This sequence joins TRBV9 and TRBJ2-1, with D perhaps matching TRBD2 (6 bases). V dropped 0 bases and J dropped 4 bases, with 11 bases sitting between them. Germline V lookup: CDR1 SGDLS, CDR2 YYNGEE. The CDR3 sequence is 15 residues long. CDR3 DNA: TGTGCCAGCAGCGTAGCGGCAGGGACTTACAATGAGCAGTTCTTC. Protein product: CASSVAAGTYNEQFF.

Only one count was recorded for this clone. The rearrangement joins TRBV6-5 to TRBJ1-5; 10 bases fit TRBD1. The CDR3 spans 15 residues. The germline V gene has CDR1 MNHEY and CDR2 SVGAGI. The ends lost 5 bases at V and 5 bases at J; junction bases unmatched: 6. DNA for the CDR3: TGTGCCAGCAGTCAACGGACAGGGGGAGATCAGCCCCAGCATTTT. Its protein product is CASSQRTGGDQPQHF.